A single sample gave rise to the 14 T cell receptor beta chains below, sequenced in a study of breast tumors, draining lymph nodes, adjacent tissues listed by TCRdb under 2016. Receptor amplification or capture employed multiplex PCR. Sequencing relied on an Illumina HiSeq 2000. In-frame beta chains were kept once TCRdb had trimmed the public reads at Q25 with fastp and called clones with MiXCR. Every distinct CDR3 protein forms one entry, paired with its most common genes and DNA. The sample table lists under 25,000 distinct CDR3 sequences, 43% of them with a count of one. 15% to 25% of the sample is in the top ten clones. The source material was breast tumor tissue. These receptor sequences come from a female donor with breast cancer. Some clones in this sample may be carry-over from other donors' samples.

As concerns this clonotype: Sequence at one end of the junction differs from germline and may be a read error. This sequence joins TRBV14 and TRBJ2-5, with 11 bases fitting TRBD2. CDR3 length equals 17 residues. Germline-derived CDR1 and CDR2 are SGHDN and FVKESK. CDR3 DNA sequence: TGTGCCAGCAGCCAAGCTGGACTAGCGGGTCGCCAAGAGACCCAGCACTTC. This translates into CASSQAGLAGRQETQHF. Using reference TRBV14 and TRBJ2-5 for the parts outside the CDR3, the full variable domain is EAGVTQFPSHSVIEKGQTVTLRCDPISGHDNLYWYRRVMGKEIKFLLHFVKESKQDESGMPNNRFLAERTGGTYSTLKVQPAELEDSGVYFCASSQAGLAGRQETQHFGPGTRLLVL.

This clonotype was seen only a few times. Being one base from a much bigger clone, this may be a read error. The chain uses TRBV6-2 or TRBV6-3 and TRBJ2-1; 12 bases line up with TRBD2. CDR1 and CDR2 (germline): MNHEY, SVGEGT. This CDR3 is 16 amino acids long. The CDR3 DNA reads as TGTGCCAGCAGTTCCCCGCTAGCGGGAGGGCACAATGAACAGTTCTTC. Translation gives CASSSPLAGGHNEQFF.

This clonotype came up once. This could be a read error, since a much larger clone is one nucleotide away. No conserved phenylalanine or tryptophan ends this CDR3, so it is likely a read error. The rearrangement joins TRBV5-5 to TRBJ2-1, with 7 bases matching TRBD2. CDR1 is SGHKS, CDR2 YYEKEE, per germline (reference sequence). J gave up 9 bases and V 7 bases, and 10 bases lay outside the gene matches. The CDR3 runs 13 residues. The CDR3 reads CASLGEGPGEQFL. The CDR3 bases are TGTGCCAGCTTGGGGGAGGGTCCTGGTGAGCAGTTCCTC.

This clonotype came up many times. The J gene is TRBJ1-1, the V gene TRBV7-9; unclear D gene. This CDR3 spans 15 amino acids. V lost 2 bases and J 3 bases, leaving 13 bases between the germline ends. Per germline, CDR1 SEHNR and CDR2 FQNEAQ (reference sequence). This CDR3 reads CASSLQSGWDTEAFF. DNA for the CDR3: TGTGCCAGCAGCTTACAGTCGGGATGGGACACTGAAGCTTTCTTT.

Of note for this clonotype: One junction end does not reproduce the germline sequence, and a read error may be involved. The V gene is TRBV9, the J gene TRBJ2-5; the D is unclear. The CDR3 has 14 amino acids. CDR1 SGDLS and CDR2 YYNGEE come from the germline V gene. This CDR3 reads CASSVGSRQETQSF. The CDR3 bases are TGTGCCAGCAGCGTAGGGTCTAGGCAAGAGACCCAGTCCTTC.

With respect to this clonotype: Without the conserved terminal phenylalanine or tryptophan, this CDR3 likely stems from a read error. The rearrangement joins TRBV18 to TRBJ1-1, with D unresolved. Germline-derived CDR1 and CDR2 are KGHSH and LQKENI. V was trimmed by 1 base and J by 1 base, leaving 1 base between them. CDR3 size: 12 residues. This CDR3 reads CASSPQNTEAFL. Written as DNA, the CDR3 is TGTGCCAGCTCACCACAGAACACTGAAGCTTTCTTG.

The chain joins TRBV11-1 to TRBJ2-3; 13 bases line up with TRBD2. The germline V gene encodes CDR1 SGHAT and CDR2 FQDESV (reference sequence). This CDR3 region has 16 residues. After removal of 5 bases from V and 4 bases from J, the junction contained 6 bases not matched to a gene. The CDR3: CASSTRTSGRPDTQYF. The CDR3 DNA follows: TGTGCCAGCAGCACCCGGACTAGCGGGAGACCAGATACGCAGTATTTT. Supplemented by reference TRBV11-1 and TRBJ2-3, the full variable domain reads EAEVAQSPRYKITEKSQAVAFWCDPISGHATLYWYRQILGQGPELLVQFQDESVVDDSQLPKDRFSAERLKGVDSTLKIQPAELGDSAMYLCASSTRTSGRPDTQYFGPGTRLTVL.

In its sample, this clonotype was seen many times. The rearrangement joins TRBV9 to TRBJ2-3; possible D gene TRBD2, 6 bases. Germline V gene sequence: CDR1 SGDLS, CDR2 YYNGEE. The germline V and J ends were trimmed by 0 bases and 10 bases, with 12 bases remaining between them. There are 13 residues in the CDR3. The CDR3 DNA sequence: TGTGCCAGCAGCGTAGACGTCAGGGAGGCGCAGTATTTT. Protein product: CASSVDVREAQYF.

This sequence joins TRBV3-1 and TRBJ1-4; possible D gene TRBD1, 5 bases. Trimming removed 1 base at V and 8 bases at J, with 8 bases between. The CDR3 is 13 amino acids. The germline gives CDR1 LGHDT, CDR2 YNNKEL (reference sequence). Written as DNA, the CDR3 is TGTGCCAGCAGCCAAGTGGGGGAGGAAAAACTGTTTTTT. Translation: CASSQVGEEKLFF.

This clonotype was seen repeatedly, ten times or more. The gene calls are TRBV11-3 and TRBJ1-5; D might be TRBD1 (6 bases). V was pared by 2 bases and J by 6 bases, with 11 bases between. CDR1 and CDR2 from the germline V gene are SGHNT and YENEEA. There are 14 residues in the CDR3. The CDR3 is CASSLTGWVQPQHF. CDR3 in DNA: TGTGCCAGCAGCTTAACAGGGTGGGTTCAGCCCCAGCATTTT.

In the case of this clonotype: Its ends do not fully match the called genes, so a read error is possible. This sequence joins TRBV7-2 and TRBJ2-2; TRBD2 aligns across 9 bases. This CDR3 region has 16 residues. Germline CDR1 and CDR2: SGHTA and FQGNSA. CDR3 sequence reads: CASTSHSGGYTGELFF. CDR3 DNA sequence: TGCGCCAGCACCTCCCATAGCGGGGGCTACACCGGGGAGCTGTTTTTT.

The V gene is TRBV20-1, the J gene TRBJ2-3, with TRBD2 matching 15 bases. This CDR3 comprises 14 residues. Looked up from germline, CDR1 is DFQATT and CDR2 is SNEGSKA (reference sequence). Trimming took 5 bases from V and 3 from J; bases not matched to a gene: 0. CDR3 DNA sequence: TGCAGTGCTGGACTAGCGGGAGGGACAGATACGCAGTATTTT. It is translated as CSAGLAGGTDTQYF.

In its sample, this clonotype was seen many times. The chain employs TRBV30 and TRBJ1-5; D gene ambiguous. CDR3 size: 12 residues. Trimming left V 5 bases short and J 4 bases short, with 9 bases between. From germline, CDR1 is GTSNPN and CDR2 SVGIG (reference sequence). DNA for the CDR3: TGTGCCTGGGGGGATCAAAATCAGCCCCAGCATTTT. It translates to CAWGDQNQPQHF.

The genes are TRBV6-4 and TRBJ1-5, with 9 bases aligning to TRBD1. Germline CDR1 reads MRHNA; CDR2 reads SNTAGT. V trimming: 4 bases; J trimming: 0 bases; junction bases outside the gene matches: 10. The CDR3 length is 18 residues. This CDR3 is CASSGAGTGQTSNQPQHF. Here the CDR3 DNA reads TGTGCCAGCAGTGGGGCGGGGACAGGGCAAACTAGCAATCAGCCCCAGCATTTT.